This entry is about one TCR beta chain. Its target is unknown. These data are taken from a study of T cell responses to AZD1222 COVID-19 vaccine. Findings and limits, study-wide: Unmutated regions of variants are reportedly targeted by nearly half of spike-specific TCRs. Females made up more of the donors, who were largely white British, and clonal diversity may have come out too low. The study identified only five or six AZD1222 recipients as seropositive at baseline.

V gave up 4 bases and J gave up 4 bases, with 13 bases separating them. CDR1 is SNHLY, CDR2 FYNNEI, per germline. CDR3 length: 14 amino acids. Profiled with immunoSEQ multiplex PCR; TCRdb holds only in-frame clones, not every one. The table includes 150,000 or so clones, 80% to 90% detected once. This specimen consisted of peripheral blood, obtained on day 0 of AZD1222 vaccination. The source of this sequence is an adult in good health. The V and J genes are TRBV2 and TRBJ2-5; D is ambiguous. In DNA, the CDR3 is TGTGCCAGCAGTGTACCCCCCGGGCGAGAGACCCAGTACTTC. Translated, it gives CASSVPPGRETQYF.